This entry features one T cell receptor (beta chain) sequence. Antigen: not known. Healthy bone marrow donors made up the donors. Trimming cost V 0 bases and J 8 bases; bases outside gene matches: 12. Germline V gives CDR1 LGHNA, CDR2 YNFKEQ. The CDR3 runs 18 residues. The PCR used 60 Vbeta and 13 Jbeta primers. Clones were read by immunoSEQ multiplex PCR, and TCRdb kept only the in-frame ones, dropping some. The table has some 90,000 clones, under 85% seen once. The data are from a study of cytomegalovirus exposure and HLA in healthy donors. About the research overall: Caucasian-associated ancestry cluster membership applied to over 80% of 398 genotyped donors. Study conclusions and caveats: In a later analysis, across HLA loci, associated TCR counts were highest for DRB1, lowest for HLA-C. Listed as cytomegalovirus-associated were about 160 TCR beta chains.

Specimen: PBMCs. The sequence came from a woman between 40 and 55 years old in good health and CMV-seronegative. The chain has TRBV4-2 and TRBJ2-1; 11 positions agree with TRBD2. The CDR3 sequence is CASSQDLGTSGSIYEQFF. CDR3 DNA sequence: TGTGCCAGCAGCCAAGATCTAGGCACTAGCGGGAGTATATATGAGCAGTTCTTC.